The 13 T cell receptor beta chains in this list originate from one sample, sequenced in a study of shared clonotypes between healthy human individuals. TCRdb's table, derived via immunoSEQ multiplex PCR, lists solely in-frame clones and lacks some. The sample yields roughly 1,000,000 clones, 75% to 85% seen once. The sequencing input was memory CD4+ T cells from PBMCs. Subset of the sample: CD45RA-negative fraction. All receptors come from a man aged 18-30 years in good health. Some clones in this sample may be carry-over from other donors' samples.

This clone was found a few times. The rearrangement links TRBV29-1 to TRBJ1-2, with 7 nucleotides matching TRBD1. Trimming at V came to 3 bases and at J to 4 bases, leaving 8 bases not matched to a gene. CDR1 and CDR2 (germline): SQVTM, ANQGSEA. This CDR3 contains 14 residues. The CDR3 nucleotides read TGCAGCGTTGATAAGGGACAGCAGTCCTATGGCTACACCTTC. This sequence encodes CSVDKGQQSYGYTF.

V is TRBV27 and J is TRBJ1-1; D is undetermined. CDR1 and CDR2 (germline): MNHEY, SMNVEV (reference sequence). CDR3 length: 16 residues. V was trimmed by 2 bases and J by 6 bases, leaving 19 bases between them. This chain's CDR3 is CASSLRAGPFRAEAFF. CDR3 bases: TGTGCCAGCAGTTTACGGGCAGGCCCGTTTAGGGCTGAAGCTTTCTTT.

On this clone itself: A read error may explain this, as a much larger clone is one base away. Other DNA sequences in this specimen translate into the identical CDR3. The chain recombines TRBV19 with TRBJ2-2; D call uncertain. CDR3 length equals 14 residues. The V end lost 1 base, the J end lost 4 bases, and 7 bases lay between the germline ends. Germline CDR1 reads LNHDA; CDR2 reads SQIVND (reference sequence). The CDR3 region has the DNA TGTGCCAGTAGTATAGGGCAGCCCACCGGGGAGCTGTTTTTT. Translation gives CASSIGQPTGELFF.

This clone was seen a handful of times. CDR3 nucleotides: TGTGCCAGCAGTGCAACAATGAACTATGGCTACACCTTC. This gives the protein CASSATMNYGYTF. V and J are TRBV6-1 and TRBJ1-2, with D unresolved. The CDR3 totals 13 residues. V was clipped by 4 bases and J by 2 bases, with 8 bases between them. The germline gives CDR1 MNHNS, CDR2 SASEGT.

This clone was seen a single time. The chain is built from TRBV2 and TRBJ2-7; TRBD2 aligns across 9 bases. The CDR3 is made up of 15 amino acids. Trimming cost V 8 bases and J 4 bases; bases outside gene matches: 12. CDR1 is SNHLY and CDR2 is FYNNEI in the germline V gene. This CDR3 is CASGNPGLAVYEQYF. The CDR3 nucleotides are TGTGCCAGCGGTAACCCGGGACTAGCAGTATACGAGCAGTACTTC.

The rearrangement links TRBV6-4 to TRBJ2-2; D not certain. V was trimmed by 6 bases and J by 4 bases, leaving 12 bases between them. Germline assignment: CDR1 MRHNA and CDR2 SNTAGT. This CDR3 region has 14 residues. CDR3 in DNA: TGTGCCAGCAGCACTGAGACTCCCACCGGGGAGCTGTTTTTT. Protein product: CASSTETPTGELFF.

This chain joins TRBV25-1 and TRBJ1-2; 7 nucleotides align to TRBD1. V trimming: 7 bases; J trimming: 7 bases; junction bases outside the gene matches: 3. The CDR3 consists of 11 residues. Germline CDR1 is MGHDK and CDR2 is SYGVNS. The CDR3 loop is CASNDRAGYTF. CDR3 sequence (DNA): TGTGCCAGCAATGACAGGGCTGGCTACACCTTC.

This rearrangement joins TRBV10-2 to TRBJ1-5, with TRBD1 matching 9 bases. Germline V gene sequence: CDR1 WSHSY, CDR2 SAAADI. This CDR3 comprises 16 residues. J gave up 6 bases and V 2 bases, and 8 bases lay outside the gene matches. CDR3: CASSETGTGLRQPQHF. DNA for the CDR3: TGCGCCAGCAGTGAGACGGGGACAGGGCTTCGTCAGCCCCAGCATTTT.

The rearrangement links TRBV7-9 to TRBJ2-3, with TRBD1 as a possible D gene (6 bases). The V and J ends lost 1 base and 1 base respectively, with 6 bases between them. The CDR3 length is 14 residues. Germline V CDR1 and CDR2: SEHNR, FQNEAQ (reference sequence). The CDR3 protein is CASSLGTGTDTQYF. DNA of the CDR3: TGTGCCAGCAGCTTAGGGACAGGCACAGATACGCAGTATTTT.

The genes are TRBV19 and TRBJ2-2, with a possible D match to TRBD1 (6 bases). In germline, CDR1 is LNHDA, CDR2 SQIVND (reference sequence). The CDR3 contains 12 residues. The V end was cut by 5 bases, the J end by 7 bases, with 8 bases between. CDR3 nucleotide sequence: TGTGCCAGTAGTCCCAGGGGCGGGGAGCTGTTTTTT. Protein product: CASSPRGGELFF.

In its sample, this clone was seen a few times. This sample includes further DNA sequences coding for the same CDR3. The chain recombines TRBV9 with TRBJ2-3; a possible D gene is TRBD2 (6 bases). CDR3 length: 14 residues. Germline values: CDR1 SGDLS, CDR2 YYNGEE. V shed 2 bases and J shed 0 bases, with 7 bases lying between them. CDR3: CASSVGTSTDTQYF. The CDR3 nucleotides read TGTGCCAGCAGCGTCGGGACTAGCACAGATACGCAGTATTTT.

Points on this clone: The sample contains more than one DNA sequence encoding this CDR3. The chain carries TRBV4-1 and TRBJ1-1; D is unclear. The CDR3 loop spans 13 amino acids. Germline values: CDR1 MGHRA, CDR2 YSYEKL. V lost 0 bases and J lost 8, with 10 bases in between. The CDR3, as DNA: TGCGCCAGCAGCCAAGATTGGGGAGGGGAAGCTTTCTTT. It specifies CASSQDWGGEAFF.

Note on this clone: This sequence is one base from a far larger clone and is likely a read error. V and J are TRBV5-5 and TRBJ2-5; D is tentatively TRBD1 or TRBD2 (5 bases each). The V end lost 4 bases, the J end lost 1 base, and 8 bases lay between the germline ends. The CDR3 runs 13 residues. CDR1 and CDR2 (germline): SGHKS, YYEKEE (reference sequence). The CDR3 here is CASSPGTQETQYF. The DNA of the CDR3 is TGTGCCAGCAGCCCAGGGACCCAAGAGACCCAGTACTTC.